A selection of T cell receptor beta chains follows, all from one sample in a study of OX40 agonist ivuxolimab in advanced cancers. Produced via immunoSEQ multiplex PCR; TCRdb's table is partial and in-frame only. The sample has around 72,000 clones, more than 80% seen once; the top ten hold approximately 8%. The specimen comprised CD4+ or CD8+ T cells sorted from blood, sampled in a trial of the OX40 agonist ivuxolimab. The receptor source for this set is an adult with an advanced solid tumor such as melanoma, head and neck, liver or kidney cancer. The CDR3 runs from the conserved cysteine through the conserved F or W. Fields, in order: clone size, D gene, V gene, J gene, CDR3 DNA, CDR3 protein. D genes are given only for firm matches. The size field is filled for only some rows; it gives once, few, many or a size class.

clone size: -; D gene: TRBD1; V gene: TRBV15; J gene: TRBJ2-1; CDR3 DNA: TGTGCCACCAGCGAGGGACAGGGGGATTACAATGAGCAGTTCTTC; CDR3 protein: CATSEGQGDYNEQFF
clone size: -; D gene: -; V gene: TRBV5-4; J gene: TRBJ2-1; CDR3 DNA: TGTGCCAGCTCCTATGTCAGAAGCGGCAATGAGCAGTTCTTC; CDR3 protein: CASSYVRSGNEQFF
clone size: -; D gene: -; V gene: TRBV7-2; J gene: TRBJ2-3; CDR3 DNA: TGTGCCAGCAGCTTAGGACGAAGGAACTTCCGCGGAGGTACGCAGTATTTT; CDR3 protein: CASSLGRRNFRGGTQYF
clone size: -; D gene: -; V gene: TRBV7-9; J gene: TRBJ1-2; CDR3 DNA: TGTGCCAGCAGAATAGGGGACTATGGCTACACCTTC; CDR3 protein: CASRIGDYGYTF
clone size: once; D gene: -; V gene: TRBV28; J gene: TRBJ2-5; CDR3 DNA: TGTGCCAGCAGTTTATTTATGAAGACCCAGTACTTC; CDR3 protein: CASSLFMKTQYF
clone size: -; D gene: -; V gene: TRBV10-3; J gene: TRBJ2-7; CDR3 DNA: TGTGCCATCAGTGACAACAGGCGGTTAGATCACGAGCAGTACTTC; CDR3 protein: CAISDNRRLDHEQYF
clone size: -; D gene: -; V gene: TRBV7-3; J gene: TRBJ1-6; CDR3 DNA: TGTGCCAGCAGCGCCTACAGTGAGTCACCCCTCCACTTT; CDR3 protein: CASSAYSESPLHF
clone size: -; D gene: -; V gene: TRBV30; J gene: TRBJ1-5; CDR3 DNA: TGTGCCTGGAGTGTACAGCGGAATCAGCCCCAGCATTTT; CDR3 protein: CAWSVQRNQPQHF
clone size: few; D gene: -; V gene: TRBV18; J gene: TRBJ2-2; CDR3 DNA: TGTGCCAGCTCACCGCTCAGGGGCAGGGACACCGGGGAGCTGTTTTTT; CDR3 protein: CASSPLRGRDTGELFF
clone size: -; D gene: TRBD1; V gene: TRBV30; J gene: TRBJ1-5; CDR3 DNA: TGTGCCTGGAGTCGACAGGGGAATCAGCCCCAGCATTTT; CDR3 protein: CAWSRQGNQPQHF
clone size: -; D gene: -; V gene: TRBV6-5; J gene: TRBJ1-3; CDR3 DNA: TGTGCCAGTTACAGTTCTGGAAACACCATATATTTT; CDR3 protein: CASYSSGNTIYF
clone size: -; D gene: -; V gene: TRBV5-1; J gene: TRBJ2-3; CDR3 DNA: TGCGCCAGCAGCCCGCTAATTTTAAGCACAGATACGCAGTATTTT; CDR3 protein: CASSPLILSTDTQYF
clone size: once; D gene: -; V gene: TRBV6-5; J gene: TRBJ1-6; CDR3 DNA: TGTGCCAGCAGGTCGACAGGCTTGGGACCACCCCTCCACTTT; CDR3 protein: CASRSTGLGPPLHF
clone size: -; D gene: TRBD1; V gene: TRBV5-6; J gene: TRBJ1-6; CDR3 DNA: TGTGCCAGCCGGCGGACAGGGGATTTTTCACCCCTCCACTTT; CDR3 protein: CASRRTGDFSPLHF
clone size: -; D gene: TRBD2; V gene: TRBV7-2; J gene: TRBJ2-3; CDR3 DNA: TGTGCCAGCAGCTTAGCGGCTAGCGGGGGGGCCAAAGATACGCAGTATTTT; CDR3 protein: CASSLAASGGAKDTQYF
clone size: -; D gene: -; V gene: TRBV7-9; J gene: TRBJ2-5; CDR3 DNA: TGTGCCAGCAGCCGCCGAGGGCCCCGGGGGGAGACCCAGTACTTC; CDR3 protein: CASSRRGPRGETQYF
clone size: -; D gene: -; V gene: TRBV4-1; J gene: TRBJ2-1; CDR3 DNA: TGCGCCAGCAGCACCTACAGGGACAATGAGCAGTTCTTC; CDR3 protein: CASSTYRDNEQFF
clone size: -; D gene: -; V gene: TRBV28; J gene: TRBJ2-1; CDR3 DNA: TGTGCCAGCAGCCCCATCGCCCCCTGGGGCAATGAGCAGTTCTTC; CDR3 protein: CASSPIAPWGNEQFF
clone size: -; D gene: -; V gene: TRBV5-1; J gene: TRBJ2-5; CDR3 DNA: TGCGCCAGCAGCTTGAGGGAACGACAGAACCAAGAGACCCAGTACTTC; CDR3 protein: CASSLRERQNQETQYF
clone size: -; D gene: -; V gene: TRBV7-2; J gene: TRBJ2-7; CDR3 DNA: TGTGCCAGCAGCTTAGCGGGTAACTACCTCTACGAGCAGTACTTC; CDR3 protein: CASSLAGNYLYEQYF
clone size: once; D gene: -; V gene: TRBV5-1; J gene: TRBJ1-1; CDR3 DNA: TGCGCCAGTGGGGAACGGGGGATGCGAACTGAAGCTTTCTTT; CDR3 protein: CASGERGMRTEAFF
clone size: -; D gene: TRBD2; V gene: TRBV7-7; J gene: TRBJ2-5; CDR3 DNA: TGTGCCAGCAGCCCAGGCGGGACTAGCGGGGACAAGCAGTACTTC; CDR3 protein: CASSPGGTSGDKQYF
clone size: -; D gene: TRBD2; V gene: TRBV7-2; J gene: TRBJ2-3; CDR3 DNA: TGTGCCAGCAGCTTAGTTGCTAGCGGGGGGCCAGATACGCAGTATTTT; CDR3 protein: CASSLVASGGPDTQYF
clone size: -; D gene: -; V gene: TRBV12-5; J gene: TRBJ2-3; CDR3 DNA: TGTGCTAGTGGACCCGGCGGCTTCGGCACAGATACGCAGTATTTT; CDR3 protein: CASGPGGFGTDTQYF
clone size: -; D gene: TRBD2; V gene: TRBV11-2; J gene: TRBJ2-1; CDR3 DNA: TGTGCCAGCAGCTCTAGGCTAGCGGGGGGAAACAATGAGCAGTTCTTC; CDR3 protein: CASSSRLAGGNNEQFF
clone size: -; D gene: -; V gene: TRBV5-1; J gene: TRBJ1-2; CDR3 DNA: TGCGCCAGCAGCTCCCTGACAGAAAACTATGGCTACACCTTC; CDR3 protein: CASSSLTENYGYTF
clone size: -; D gene: TRBD1; V gene: TRBV7-9; J gene: TRBJ1-1; CDR3 DNA: TGTGCCAGCAGCCTTACTCTACAGGGGCCCAACACTGAAGCTTTCTTT; CDR3 protein: CASSLTLQGPNTEAFF
clone size: -; D gene: -; V gene: TRBV30; J gene: TRBJ2-2; CDR3 DNA: TGTGCCTCACAGGGAACCGGGGAGCTGTTTTTT; CDR3 protein: CASQGTGELFF
clone size: -; D gene: TRBD1; V gene: TRBV5-5; J gene: TRBJ1-5; CDR3 DNA: TGTGCCAGCAGCTCGACAGGGGGCAATCAGCCCCAGCATTTT; CDR3 protein: CASSSTGGNQPQHF
clone size: -; D gene: -; V gene: TRBV7-9; J gene: TRBJ2-5; CDR3 DNA: TGTGCCAGCAGCCCCCGAGAGACCCAGTACTTC; CDR3 protein: CASSPRETQYF
clone size: -; D gene: -; V gene: TRBV5-4; J gene: TRBJ1-6; CDR3 DNA: TGTGCCAGCCAAATTGGGGAGCTGGACAGACGTAATTCACCCCTCCACTTT; CDR3 protein: CASQIGELDRRNSPLHF
clone size: once; D gene: -; V gene: TRBV14; J gene: TRBJ1-2; CDR3 DNA: TGTGCCAGCAGCCCTTATCGCGGGGGTGGCTACACCTTC; CDR3 protein: CASSPYRGGGYTF